The next 2 T cell receptor beta chains were all read from a single sample in a study of cytomegalovirus exposure and HLA in healthy donors. 13 Jbeta primers and 60 Vbeta primers were used for the PCR. This table comes from immunoSEQ multiplex PCR, and its TCRdb copy is limited to in-frame clones, with some not included. The sample holds over 100,000 clones; about 74% are singletons and the top ten take 6% to 8%. The material sequenced was PBMCs. These receptors originate from a male donor in good health and CMV-seronegative.

The rearrangement links TRBV14 to TRBJ2-3; D gene uncertain. CDR1 is SGHDN, CDR2 FVKESK, per germline. V was cut by 3 bases and J by 0 bases, with 16 bases left in between. The CDR3 runs to 17 residues. The CDR3 here is CASSHPTQMTSTDTQYF. In nucleotides, the CDR3 is TGTGCCAGCAGCCATCCTACCCAAATGACTAGCACAGATACGCAGTATTTT.

The chain joins TRBV6-5 to TRBJ1-4; 7 bases fit TRBD1. J was trimmed by 5 bases and V by 10 bases; bases with no gene match: 4. CDR3 length equals 12 residues. The germline CDR1 and CDR2 sequences are MNHEY and SVGAGI. The CDR3: CATRGGNEKLFF. The DNA for the CDR3 is TGTGCCACCAGGGGGGGGAATGAAAAACTGTTTTTT.